One sample yielded the 32 T cell receptor beta chains listed below, sequenced in a study of cytomegalovirus exposure and HLA in healthy donors. The data were produced by immunoSEQ multiplex PCR, yet TCRdb's version contains in-frame clones alone and is incomplete. The repertoire includes some 330,000 clones, 75% to 90% of them detected once, and 0.75% to 0.85% sits in the top ten. Sequencing was performed on PBMCs. The receptors come from a woman between 18 and 30 years old in good health and CMV-seronegative.

CDR3 sequence (DNA): TGTGCCAGCAAGAGGGGGGACTTGGGACAGTTGTACGAGCAGTACTTC. Its translation: CASKRGDLGQLYEQYF. This rearrangement joins TRBV28 to TRBJ2-7; TRBD1 is a possible D gene (7 bases). Germline loops: CDR1 MDHEN, CDR2 SYDVKM. The CDR3 is made up of 16 amino acids. The V end was cut by 7 bases, the J end by 4 bases, with 23 bases between.

The chain carries TRBV29-1 and TRBJ1-5; no definite D call. Trimming took off 7 bases at V and 2 bases at J, with 12 bases between the two ends. CDR1 and CDR2 from the germline V gene are SQVTM and ANQGSEA. This CDR3 is 13 amino acids long. This CDR3 is CSATSSGNQPQHF. CDR3 in DNA: TGCAGCGCGACTTCGTCGGGCAATCAGCCCCAGCATTTT.

V usage is TRBV6-1 and J usage is TRBJ2-1, with 9 nucleotides matching TRBD1. The V and J ends lost 6 bases and 14 bases, in that order; junction bases with no gene match: 11. This CDR3 is built from 13 residues. Germline loops: CDR1 MNHNS, CDR2 SASEGT. The CDR3 coding sequence is TGTGCCAGCAGCGGGGAGCCGGGACAGGGAAAGTTCTTC. Its protein is CASSGEPGQGKFF.

The CDR3 sequence is CASSQEPTVWRNQETQYF. The DNA for the CDR3 is TGCGCCAGCAGCCAAGAGCCGACGGTCTGGCGGAACCAAGAGACCCAGTACTTC. The chain employs TRBV4-1 and TRBJ2-5; no definite D call. This CDR3 contains 18 residues. CDR1 MGHRA and CDR2 YSYEKL come from the germline V gene. The V gene lost 0 bases and the J gene lost 0 bases, with 17 bases spanning the gap.

The gene calls are TRBV7-7 and TRBJ2-2; tentatively, D is TRBD1 (5 bases). The CDR3 extends over 16 amino acids. Trimming removed 5 bases from V and 5 bases from J, with 18 bases in between. CDR1 SSHAT and CDR2 FNYEAQ come from the germline V gene (reference sequence). The CDR3 region has the DNA TGTGCCAGCAGCCTCGGGCAGGGCCCGCGGACCGGGGAGCTGTTTTTT. As protein: CASSLGQGPRTGELFF.

The rearrangement joins TRBV2 to TRBJ2-1, with 7 bases fitting TRBD2. J was trimmed by 7 bases and V by 3 bases; bases with no gene match: 9. From germline, CDR1 is SNHLY and CDR2 FYNNEI. The CDR3 consists of 15 residues. The CDR3 reads CASSDGGSSGNEQFF. DNA of the CDR3: TGTGCCAGCAGTGACGGGGGGAGTTCGGGTAATGAGCAGTTCTTC.

This sequence joins TRBV28 and TRBJ2-7, with D maybe TRBD2 (5 bases). V was shortened by 2 bases and J by 5 bases, with 13 bases between the two germline ends. The CDR3 runs to 14 residues. Germline V gene sequence: CDR1 MDHEN, CDR2 SYDVKM. The CDR3 DNA reads as TGTGCCAGCAGTTTAAGTCTAGCTGTCGACGAGCAGTACTTC. It yields the protein CASSLSLAVDEQYF. The full variable domain, rest sourced from reference TRBV28 and TRBJ2-7, is DVKVTQSSRYLVKRTGEKVFLECVQDMDHENMFWYRQDPGLGLRLIYFSYDVKMKEKGDIPEGYSVSREKKERFSLILESASTNQTSMYLCASSLSLAVDEQYFGPGTRLTVT.

The chain combines TRBV25-1 with TRBJ1-5; 9 bases are a match to TRBD1. The CDR3 contains 14 residues. CDR1 and CDR2 from the germline V gene are MGHDK and SYGVNS. The V gene end was trimmed by 3 bases and the J gene end by 9 bases; junction bases not matched to a gene: 6. CDR3 amino acids: CASSDGTGRGPQHF. The DNA for the CDR3 is TGTGCCAGCAGTGATGGGACAGGGAGAGGGCCCCAGCATTTT.

The chain couples TRBV4-2 to TRBJ1-1; possible D gene TRBD1, 6 bases. The germline V gene has CDR1 LGHNA and CDR2 YNFKEQ. V lost 6 bases and J lost 0, with 14 bases in between. This CDR3 has 15 amino acids. CDR3 nucleotides: TGTGCCAGCAGGGGGCAGGGGACGATGAACACTGAAGCTTTCTTT. It is translated as CASRGQGTMNTEAFF.

The chain combines TRBV6-5 with TRBJ2-5; 8 nucleotides line up with TRBD2. The CDR3 runs 14 residues. The V and J ends lost 3 bases and 7 bases, in that order; junction bases with no gene match: 7. Per the germline V gene, CDR1 is MNHEY and CDR2 is SVGAGI. The CDR3 reads CASSYSGTAVTQYF. In DNA, the CDR3 is TGTGCCAGCAGTTATAGCGGGACGGCCGTGACCCAGTACTTC.

This chain connects TRBV28 to TRBJ1-5, with TRBD1 matching 9 bases. The germline V gene has CDR1 MDHEN and CDR2 SYDVKM. The J segment lost 0 bases and the V segment lost 6 bases, leaving 9 bases of the junction unmatched. The CDR3 loop spans 17 amino acids. CDR3 bases: TGTGCCAGCAGCTCTGGACAGGGGTCATTTAGCAATCAGCCCCAGCATTTT. This gives the protein CASSSGQGSFSNQPQHF. Combining the CDR3 with reference TRBV28 and TRBJ1-5 gives the whole variable domain DVKVTQSSRYLVKRTGEKVFLECVQDMDHENMFWYRQDPGLGLRLIYFSYDVKMKEKGDIPEGYSVSREKKERFSLILESASTNQTSMYLCASSSGQGSFSNQPQHFGDGTRLSIL.

The chain combines TRBV7-9 with TRBJ2-1; a possible D gene is TRBD2 (6 bases). CDR1 is SEHNR and CDR2 is FQNEAQ in the germline V gene (reference sequence). Between the trimmed V and J ends, which lost 5 bases and 4 bases, there was a span of 18 bases. The CDR3 consists of 16 residues. The CDR3 region has the DNA TGTGCCAGCAGCCCTCGGGGTGGGGGAGGTTACAATGAGCAGTTCTTC. Its protein product is CASSPRGGGGYNEQFF.

This rearrangement joins TRBV19 to TRBJ1-5; D is undetermined. This CDR3 has 15 amino acids. The germline V gene has CDR1 LNHDA and CDR2 SQIVND (reference sequence). Trimming shortened V by 7 bases and J by 0 bases, and 13 bases separated the two germline ends. The CDR3 here is CASTEIRASNQPQHF. The CDR3 nucleotides read TGTGCCAGTACCGAAATCCGCGCTAGCAATCAGCCCCAGCATTTT.

The rearrangement links TRBV4-3 to TRBJ1-4; D is ambiguous. The V gene lost 0 bases and the J gene lost 0 bases, with 11 bases spanning the gap. The CDR3 contains 17 residues. Germline lookup yields CDR1 LGHNA and CDR2 YSLEER. The CDR3 region is CASSQDFRDATNEKLFF. The CDR3 DNA follows: TGCGCCAGCAGCCAAGATTTTCGGGATGCAACTAATGAAAAACTGTTTTTT.

The gene calls are TRBV27 and TRBJ2-3; maybe TRBD1 (6 bases). The CDR3 runs to 14 residues. Germline loops: CDR1 MNHEY, CDR2 SMNVEV (reference sequence). V shed 5 bases and J shed 2 bases, with 11 bases lying between them. The CDR3 DNA is TGTGCCAGCAGTCCCTGGACAGCCACAGATACGCAGTATTTT. Amino acid sequence: CASSPWTATDTQYF.

V and J are TRBV18 and TRBJ1-1, with unresolved D. V dropped 3 bases and J dropped 0 bases, with 14 bases sitting between them. Germline V gives CDR1 KGHSH, CDR2 LQKENI. The CDR3 runs 16 residues. This CDR3 is CASSPNRAAVNTEAFF. CDR3 DNA: TGTGCCAGCTCACCTAATAGGGCAGCGGTGAACACTGAAGCTTTCTTT.

This clone was detected only once. This rearrangement joins TRBV29-1 to TRBJ2-7; TRBD2 is a possible D gene (6 bases). V was trimmed by 6 bases and J by 1 base, leaving 13 bases between them. CDR3 length: 13 amino acids. CDR1 and CDR2 from the germline V gene are SQVTM and ANQGSEA. In DNA form, the CDR3 reads TGCAGCGTGGAGCGGGCGTCATCCTACGAGCAGTACTTC. This encodes CSVERASSYEQYF.

The J gene is TRBJ2-2, the V gene TRBV12-5, with D possibly being TRBD2 (6 bases). Germline V gene lookup returns CDR1 LGHNT and CDR2 FRNRAP. This CDR3 has 15 amino acids. V gave up 7 bases and J gave up 3 bases, with 15 bases separating them. CDR3 DNA: TGTGCTAGTGTGCGGGGCGCTTCGGACACCGGGGAGCTGTTTTTT. Its protein is CASVRGASDTGELFF.

The rearrangement uses TRBV9 and TRBJ1-4; weak D call: TRBD1 (6 bases). Germline CDR1 and CDR2: SGDLS and YYNGEE. V lost 4 bases and J lost 5, with 9 bases in between. This CDR3 comprises 13 residues. The CDR3 DNA sequence: TGTGCCAGCAGCCCGAGGGGGAATGAAAAACTGTTTTTT. Its translation: CASSPRGNEKLFF. The variable domain in full, completed from reference TRBV9 and TRBJ1-4, reads DSGVTQTPKHLITATGQRVTLRCSPRSGDLSVYWYQQSLDQGLQFLIQYYNGEERAKGNILERFSAQQFPDLHSELNLSSLELGDSALYFCASSPRGNEKLFFGSGTQLSVL.

On this clone: The sample holds other DNA sequences that translate to the same CDR3. The gene calls are TRBV28 and TRBJ1-4; no clear D gene. This CDR3 has 11 residues. V dropped 3 bases and J dropped 8 bases, with 4 bases sitting between them. Germline V gene sequence: CDR1 MDHEN, CDR2 SYDVKM. CDR3 sequence reads: CASSLREKLFF. In DNA form, the CDR3 reads TGTGCCAGCAGTTTGCGGGAAAAACTGTTTTTT.

This clone was seen more than once but under ten times. The V gene is TRBV6-6, the J gene TRBJ2-4; TRBD1 aligns across 9 bases. This CDR3 is 15 amino acids long. Germline assignment: CDR1 MNHNY and CDR2 SVGAGI (reference sequence). Trimming removed 5 bases from V and 2 bases from J; junction bases left unmatched: 4. In DNA, the CDR3 is TGTGCCAGCAGTGACAGGGGGGGTTCCAAAAACATTCAGTACTTC. This codes for CASSDRGGSKNIQYF.

The V and J genes are TRBV13 and TRBJ2-1; D uncertain. The length of the CDR3 is 13 residues. Germline CDR1 PRHDT, CDR2 FYEKMQ (reference sequence). Trimming stripped 0 bases from V and 5 bases from J, with 5 bases between. The DNA for the CDR3 is TGTGCCAGCAGCTTAGGGGTAGACAATGAGCAGTTCTTC. As protein: CASSLGVDNEQFF.

This chain links TRBV2 with TRBJ2-7; 7 positions match TRBD1. Germline CDR1 reads SNHLY; CDR2 reads FYNNEI. The junction had 8 bases not matched to a gene; V was cut back by 5 bases and J by 4 bases. The CDR3 contains 14 residues. CDR3 in amino acids: CASSPLDRVYEQYF. The CDR3 nucleotides are TGTGCCAGCAGTCCCCTTGACAGGGTTTACGAGCAGTACTTC. The whole variable domain, remainder taken from reference TRBV2 and TRBJ2-7, is EPEVTQTPSHQVTQMGQEVILRCVPISNHLYFYWYRQILGQKVEFLVSFYNNEISEKSEIFDDQFSVERPDGSNFTLKIRSTKLEDSAMYFCASSPLDRVYEQYFGPGTRLTVT.

This clone came up once. The rearrangement joins TRBV29-1 to TRBJ2-7, with 10 bases identical to TRBD2. Germline V lookup: CDR1 SQVTM, CDR2 ANQGSEA. The CDR3 loop spans 13 amino acids. V shed 1 base, J shed 6 bases, and the junction held 3 bases outside the gene matches. The CDR3 region is CSVEGLAGPEQYF. CDR3 DNA sequence: TGCAGCGTTGAAGGACTAGCGGGCCCCGAGCAGTACTTC.

The V and J genes are TRBV18 and TRBJ2-7, with TRBD2 matching over 9 bases. V was pared by 2 bases and J by 2 bases, with 4 bases of the junction left unmatched. From germline, CDR1 is KGHSH and CDR2 LQKENI. This CDR3 spans 15 amino acids. The DNA for the CDR3 is TGTGCCAGCTCACCATCGAGCGGGGGGCCCTACGAGCAGTACTTC. This translates into CASSPSSGGPYEQYF.

This chain uses TRBV7-7 with TRBJ2-2; weak D call: TRBD2 (5 bases). Deletions cut 1 base from V and 7 bases from J, with 7 bases between. Germline loops: CDR1 SSHAT, CDR2 FNYEAQ (reference sequence). This CDR3 contains 13 residues. CDR3 in DNA: TGTGCCAGCAGCTTAGAGGCGGGCGGGGAGCTGTTTTTT. Residues: CASSLEAGGELFF.

The chain uses TRBV4-1 and TRBJ2-7, with 14 bases fitting TRBD2. CDR1 and CDR2 (germline): MGHRA, YSYEKL. V lost 2 bases and J lost 2; bases outside the gene matches: 8. The CDR3 runs 18 residues. Here the CDR3 DNA reads TGCGCCAGCAGCCAAAAGGGGGGGACTAGCGGGAGACCCTACGAGCAGTACTTC. Amino acids: CASSQKGGTSGRPYEQYF.

The chain joins TRBV18 to TRBJ2-5, with 9 bases lining up with TRBD2. The CDR3 consists of 16 residues. The V gene's germline CDR1 is KGHSH and CDR2 LQKENI. V was pared by 1 base and J by 4 bases, with 7 bases of the junction left unmatched. This chain's CDR3 is CASSPLLAGEGETQYF. In DNA form, the CDR3 reads TGTGCCAGCTCACCACTTTTAGCGGGAGAGGGAGAGACCCAGTACTTC.

The chain recombines TRBV10-3 with TRBJ2-1; 7 nucleotides match TRBD2. V gave up 0 bases and J gave up 7 bases; unmatched junction bases: 12. The V gene's germline CDR1 is ENHRY and CDR2 SYGVKD. This CDR3 comprises 17 residues. In DNA form, the CDR3 reads TGTGCCATCAGTGAGTCTTCGGGACTATGGGCGATTAATGAGCAGTTCTTC. It codes for CAISESSGLWAINEQFF.

The gene calls are TRBV7-9 and TRBJ1-1; D is unclear. The CDR3 has 16 residues. From germline, CDR1 is SEHNR and CDR2 FQNEAQ (reference sequence). Trimming removed 5 bases from V and 1 base from J, with 17 bases in between. The CDR3 sequence: CASSIRTTAGNTEAFF. CDR3 in DNA: TGTGCCAGCAGCATTCGGACGACGGCGGGGAACACTGAAGCTTTCTTT. Variable domain in full (rest from reference TRBV7-9 and TRBJ1-1): DTGVSQNPRHKITKRGQNVTFRCDPISEHNRLYWYRQTLGQGPEFLTYFQNEAQLEKSRLLSDRFSAERPKGSFSTLEIQRTEQGDSAMYLCASSIRTTAGNTEAFFGQGTRLTVV.

This rearrangement joins TRBV2 to TRBJ2-2; no firm D call. Germline V lookup: CDR1 SNHLY, CDR2 FYNNEI. The CDR3 has 15 residues. V gave up 0 bases and J gave up 4 bases, with 9 bases separating them. As DNA, the CDR3 is TGTGCCAGCAGTGAAGCGGGCTCCAGCACCGGGGAGCTGTTTTTT. Residues: CASSEAGSSTGELFF.

The V call is TRBV27, the J call TRBJ2-3; weak D call: TRBD2 (6 bases). The CDR3 loop spans 15 amino acids. Germline values: CDR1 MNHEY, CDR2 SMNVEV (reference sequence). Trimming took 5 bases from V and 0 from J, leaving 12 bases between them. CDR3 region: CASSPWRGSTDTQYF. The CDR3 nucleotides are TGTGCCAGCAGTCCCTGGCGGGGAAGCACAGATACGCAGTATTTT.